A single TCR beta chain is shown here with its context. The repertoire was sequenced with immunoSEQ multiplex PCR; TCRdb's copy has only in-frame clones and lacks some. Found here are tens of thousands of clones, 90% of them singletons; the top ten hold 1.5%. This record comes from a study of T cell changes during pregnancy in multiple sclerosis. Germline CDR1 LNHDA, CDR2 SQIVND (reference sequence). Trimming took 5 bases from V and 8 from J, leaving 12 bases between them. The CDR3 loop spans 13 amino acids. The clonotype originates from a female donor with multiple sclerosis, enrolled in a pregnancy study. The sample was peripheral blood, taken in the third trimester of pregnancy. The genes are TRBV19 and TRBJ1-4, with unresolved D. CDR3 in amino acids: CASSQRTGEKLFF. The CDR3, as DNA: TGTGCCAGTAGTCAAAGGACTGGAGAAAAACTGTTTTTT.